Sequencing of this TCR beta chain was carried out in a study of post-analysis software for immune sequencing data. The study, taken as a whole, reports: Roughly 5 TRBV segments (TRBV5-6, TRBV5-1 and TRBV20-1 among them) occurred more frequently in patients than in controls.

The CDR3 spans 14 residues. Trimming took off 3 bases at V and 6 bases at J, with 18 bases between the two ends. Per the germline V gene, CDR1 is DFQATT and CDR2 is SNEGSKA (reference sequence). Sequencing libraries made from TCR beta cDNA carried unique molecular identifiers. Input populations of roughly 0.85 to 11 million T cells gave rise to some 500,000 cDNA molecules. One entry per CDR3 protein, called by TCRdb with MiXCR from the PCR reads. The table shows hundreds of thousands of distinct CDR3 sequences, with about 44% occurring only once. This clonotype was seen more than once but under ten times. Its antigen is undetermined.

The V and J genes are TRBV20-1 and TRBJ2-7; unclear D gene. Specimen: blood. This receptor was identified in a girl under 18 with multiple sclerosis. The CDR3 DNA reads as TGCAGTGCTAGTGAGCTCTTGTCGACCCGCGAGCAGTACTTC. Translating it yields CSASELLSTREQYF.